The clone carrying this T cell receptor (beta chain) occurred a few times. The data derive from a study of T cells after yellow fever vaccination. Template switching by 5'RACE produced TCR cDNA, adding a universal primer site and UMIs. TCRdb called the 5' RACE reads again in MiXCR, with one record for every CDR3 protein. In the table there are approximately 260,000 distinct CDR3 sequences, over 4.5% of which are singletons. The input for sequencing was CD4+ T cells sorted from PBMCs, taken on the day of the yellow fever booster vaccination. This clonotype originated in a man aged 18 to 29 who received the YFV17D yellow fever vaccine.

The CDR3: CASSQFGSDTQYF. The CDR3 DNA reads TGCGCCAGCAGCCAATTTGGTTCGGATACGCAGTATTTT. The chain links TRBV4-3 to TRBJ2-3; D is unclear. Trimming removed 2 bases from V and 6 bases from J, with 9 bases in between. Germline V gene sequence: CDR1 LGHNA, CDR2 YSLEER. The CDR3 is made up of 13 amino acids.